Listed here are 7 T cell receptor beta chains from one sample, sequenced in a study of OX40 agonist ivuxolimab in advanced cancers. Sequencing used immunoSEQ multiplex PCR; TCRdb keeps in-frame clones, though not all of them. The data show 45,000 to 55,000 clones, 83% seen once. Here the sequenced sample was CD4+ or CD8+ T cells sorted from blood, taken in a trial of the OX40 agonist ivuxolimab. These receptors originate from an adult with an advanced solid tumor such as melanoma, head and neck, liver or kidney cancer.

This chain joins TRBV9 and TRBJ2-3; TRBD2 matches at 10 bases. The CDR3 spans 16 residues. The V segment lost 2 bases and the J segment 6 bases; nucleotides outside the gene matches: 9. CDR1 is SGDLS and CDR2 is YYNGEE in the germline V gene. CDR3 nucleotides: TGTGCCAGCAGCGTCCACCCGGGACTAGCGTGGGATACGCAGTATTTT. Translating gives CASSVHPGLAWDTQYF.

The V gene is TRBV5-4, the J gene TRBJ1-2, with 9 bases lining up with TRBD1. From germline, CDR1 is SGHNT and CDR2 YYREEE (reference sequence). The CDR3 is 15 residues long. The V and J ends lost 3 bases and 8 bases, in that order; junction bases with no gene match: 11. CDR3 nucleotide sequence: TGTGCCAGCAGCTATTCGGGACAGGGAAGGGGAGGCTACACCTTC. The encoded protein is CASSYSGQGRGGYTF.

The chain joins TRBV5-1 to TRBJ1-2, with 9 bases aligning to TRBD1. Germline V gene data show CDR1 as SGHRS and CDR2 as YFSETQ. This CDR3 is 15 amino acids long. With 4 bases clipped from V and 8 bases from J, the junction kept 12 bases outside the gene matches. Here the CDR3 reads CASSPLTGTGTGYTF. The DNA of the CDR3 is TGCGCCAGCAGCCCACTTACCGGGACAGGGACCGGCTACACCTTC.

V gene TRBV11-1 combines with J gene TRBJ2-5, with 9 bases matching TRBD1. The CDR3 has 15 amino acids. Trimming cost V 5 bases and J 5 bases; bases outside gene matches: 9. Germline CDR1 is SGHAT and CDR2 is FQDESV (reference sequence). The CDR3 loop is CASSNGQGQWETQYF. The CDR3 coding sequence is TGTGCCAGCAGCAACGGACAGGGGCAATGGGAGACCCAGTACTTC.

This chain uses TRBV30 with TRBJ1-2; D gene uncertain. This CDR3 region has 13 residues. Trimming stripped 2 bases from V and 4 bases from J, with 11 bases between. Germline V gene lookup returns CDR1 GTSNPN and CDR2 SVGIG (reference sequence). In nucleotides, the CDR3 is TGTGCCTGGAGTTCATCTAGGGCCTATGGCTACACCTTC. Translating gives CAWSSSRAYGYTF.

The count of this clone is one. This sequence joins TRBV7-2 and TRBJ1-2; the D gene is possibly TRBD1 (6 bases). Germline V gene data show CDR1 as SGHTA and CDR2 as FQGNSA. The CDR3 spans 16 residues. Trimming stripped 1 base from V and 4 bases from J, with 16 bases between. The DNA for the CDR3 is TGTGCCAGCAGCTTAGATTTTGGACAGACTTTCTATGGCTACACCTTC. Its translation: CASSLDFGQTFYGYTF.

This clone counts as medium-sized. This chain uses TRBV4-3 with TRBJ1-2; unclear D gene. CDR1 LGHNA and CDR2 YSLEER come from the germline V gene. V was shortened by 0 bases and J by 5 bases, with 13 bases between the two germline ends. The CDR3 is 15 residues long. CDR3 protein: CASSQDVERRYGYTF. The DNA of the CDR3 is TGCGCCAGCAGCCAAGATGTAGAACGGAGATATGGCTACACCTTC.